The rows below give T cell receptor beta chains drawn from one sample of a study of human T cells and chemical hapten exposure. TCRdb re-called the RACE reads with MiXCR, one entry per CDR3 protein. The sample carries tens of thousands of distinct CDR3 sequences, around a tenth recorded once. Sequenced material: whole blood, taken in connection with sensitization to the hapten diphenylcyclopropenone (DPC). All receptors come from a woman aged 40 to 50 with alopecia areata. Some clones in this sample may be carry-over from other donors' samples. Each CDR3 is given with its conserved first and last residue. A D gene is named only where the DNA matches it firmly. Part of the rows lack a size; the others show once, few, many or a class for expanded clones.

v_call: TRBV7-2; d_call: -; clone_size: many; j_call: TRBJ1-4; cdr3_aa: CASSSTHLTNEKLFF; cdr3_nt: TGTGCCAGCAGCTCCACCCACCTAACTAATGAAAAACTGTTTTTT
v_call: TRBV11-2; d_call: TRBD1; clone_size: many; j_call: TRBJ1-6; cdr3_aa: CASSLGRGQRNSPLHF; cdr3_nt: TGTGCCAGCAGCTTAGGCCGGGGACAGAGAAATTCACCCCTCCACTTT
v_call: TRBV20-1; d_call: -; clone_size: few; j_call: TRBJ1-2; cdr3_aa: CSASPALTSAYGYTF; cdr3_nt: TGCAGTGCTAGCCCCGCCCTCACCTCCGCCTATGGCTACACCTTC
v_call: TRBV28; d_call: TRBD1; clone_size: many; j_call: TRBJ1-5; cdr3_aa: CASITLGDRLKAIQPQHF; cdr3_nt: TGTGCCAGCATTACCCTAGGGGACAGGTTAAAAGCCATTCAGCCCCAGCATTTT
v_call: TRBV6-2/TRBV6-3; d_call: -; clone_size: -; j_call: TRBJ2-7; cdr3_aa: CASSYRARGLTYEQYF; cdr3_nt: TGTGCCAGCAGTTACCGGGCCAGGGGCCTCACCTACGAGCAGTACTTC
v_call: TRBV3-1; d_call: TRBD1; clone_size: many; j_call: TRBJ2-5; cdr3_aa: CASSSDRGRQETQYF; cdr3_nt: TGTGCCAGCAGCTCGGACAGGGGACGCCAAGAGACCCAGTACTTC
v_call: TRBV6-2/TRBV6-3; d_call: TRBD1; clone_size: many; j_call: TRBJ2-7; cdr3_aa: CASSSGTGDVYEQYF; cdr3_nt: TGTGCCAGCAGCTCCGGGACAGGGGATGTATACGAGCAGTACTTC
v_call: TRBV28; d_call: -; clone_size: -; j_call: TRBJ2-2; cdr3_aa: CASSPHGQRLGGELFF; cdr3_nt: TGTGCCAGCAGCCCCCATGGGCAGCGCTTAGGCGGGGAGCTGTTTTTT
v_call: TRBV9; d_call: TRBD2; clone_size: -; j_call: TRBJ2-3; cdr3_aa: CASSPRTSFITDTQYF; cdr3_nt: TGTGCCAGCAGCCCCCGGACTAGCTTCATCACAGATACGCAGTATTTT
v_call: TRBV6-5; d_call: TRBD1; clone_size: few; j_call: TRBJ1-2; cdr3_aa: CASSSRGDGYTF; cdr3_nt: TGTGCCAGCAGTTCCAGGGGGGATGGCTACACCTTC